The 9 T cell receptor beta chains reported below all come from one sample, sequenced in a study of PD-1 blockade in mismatch repair-deficient tumors. Here immunoSEQ multiplex PCR was the method, and the copy in TCRdb shows in-frame clones only, minus some. The table records more than 95,000 clones, around 87% of them present only once. Sample: peripheral blood, taken 44 weeks after starting pembrolizumab. These receptors were obtained from an adult with mismatch repair-deficient cancer.

This clone was recorded a few times. V is TRBV27 and J is TRBJ2-2; D is uncertain. This CDR3 has 12 amino acids. V was trimmed by 3 bases and J by 6 bases, leaving 5 bases between them. Germline V lookup: CDR1 MNHEY, CDR2 SMNVEV (reference sequence). CDR3 residues: CASSFWSGELFF. CDR3 bases: TGTGCCAGCAGTTTTTGGTCCGGGGAGCTGTTTTTT.

This clone was counted a single time. The CDR3 is CASTGETGTDTQYF. In DNA, the CDR3 is TGTGCCAGCACGGGGGAAACTGGCACAGATACGCAGTATTTT. J is TRBJ2-3 and V is TRBV2, with D perhaps matching TRBD2 (6 bases). In germline, CDR1 is SNHLY, CDR2 FYNNEI. The CDR3 is 14 residues long. The germline V and J ends were trimmed by 7 bases and 1 base, with 12 bases remaining between them.

The CDR3 protein is CASSLGSEDRTYEQYF. CDR3 DNA sequence: TGTGCCAGCAGCTTGGGCTCCGAAGACAGGACCTACGAGCAGTACTTC. The rearrangement links TRBV5-6 to TRBJ2-7; D possibly corresponds to TRBD1 (6 bases). The germline gives CDR1 SGHDT, CDR2 YYEEEE. The CDR3 length is 16 residues. With 0 bases removed from V and 2 bases from J, the gap between germline ends came to 15 bases.

The chain recombines TRBV29-1 with TRBJ2-1; possible D gene TRBD1, 5 bases. Germline CDR1 reads SQVTM; CDR2 reads ANQGSEA. The CDR3 is made up of 12 amino acids. V was cut by 2 bases and J by 7 bases, with 9 bases left in between. CDR3 in amino acids: CSVEQGENEQFF. The CDR3 DNA reads as TGCAGCGTTGAACAGGGTGAAAATGAGCAGTTCTTC.

The chain is built from TRBV7-9 and TRBJ2-5; 11 positions match TRBD1. With V trimmed by 2 bases and J by 5 bases, 4 bases remained unmatched. The germline V gene has CDR1 SEHNR and CDR2 FQNEAQ (reference sequence). This CDR3 spans 15 amino acids. In DNA form, the CDR3 reads TGTGCCAGCAGCTTAAGGACAGGGGGCTTGGAGACCCAGTACTTC. Protein sequence: CASSLRTGGLETQYF.

This chain uses TRBV5-8 with TRBJ2-2; D is perhaps TRBD1 (5 bases). V was trimmed by 2 bases and J by 2 bases, leaving 10 bases between them. The CDR3 length is 15 residues. CDR1 is SGHTS, CDR2 YDEGEE, per germline. The CDR3 region is CASSLFQGNTGELFF. CDR3 sequence (DNA): TGTGCCAGCAGCTTATTCCAGGGTAACACCGGGGAGCTGTTTTTT. The variable domain in full, with the rest retrieved from reference TRBV5-8 and TRBJ2-2, is EAGVTQSPTHLIKTRGQQATLRCSPISGHTSVYWYQQALGLGLQFLLWYDEGEERNRGNFPPRFSGRQFPNYSSELNVNALELEDSALYLCASSLFQGNTGELFFGEGSRLTVL.

This rearrangement joins TRBV7-9 to TRBJ2-1; tentative D call: TRBD2 (5 bases). The V and J ends lost 1 base and 4 bases respectively, with 8 bases between them. Germline-derived CDR1 and CDR2 are SEHNR and FQNEAQ (reference sequence). There are 14 residues in the CDR3. The CDR3 nucleotides read TGTGCCAGCAGCTTAGTGGGAGCTTACAATGAGCAGTTCTTC. Translation: CASSLVGAYNEQFF.

This chain uses TRBV27 with TRBJ2-6, with no clear D. Deletions cut 2 bases from V and 4 bases from J, with 6 bases between. CDR1 and CDR2 from the germline V gene are MNHEY and SMNVEV (reference sequence). The CDR3 length is 14 residues. The CDR3 region has the DNA TGTGCCAGCAGTTTAGCGGTCGGGGCCAACGTCCTGACTTTC. This gives the protein CASSLAVGANVLTF.

The V and J genes are TRBV7-8 and TRBJ1-1; D remains unclear. This CDR3 is 13 amino acids long. The V end was cut by 5 bases, the J end by 1 base, with 8 bases between. From germline, CDR1 is SGHVS and CDR2 FQNEAQ. This CDR3 reads CASSTRQNTEAFF. The CDR3 coding sequence is TGTGCCAGCAGCACCCGACAGAACACTGAAGCTTTCTTT.